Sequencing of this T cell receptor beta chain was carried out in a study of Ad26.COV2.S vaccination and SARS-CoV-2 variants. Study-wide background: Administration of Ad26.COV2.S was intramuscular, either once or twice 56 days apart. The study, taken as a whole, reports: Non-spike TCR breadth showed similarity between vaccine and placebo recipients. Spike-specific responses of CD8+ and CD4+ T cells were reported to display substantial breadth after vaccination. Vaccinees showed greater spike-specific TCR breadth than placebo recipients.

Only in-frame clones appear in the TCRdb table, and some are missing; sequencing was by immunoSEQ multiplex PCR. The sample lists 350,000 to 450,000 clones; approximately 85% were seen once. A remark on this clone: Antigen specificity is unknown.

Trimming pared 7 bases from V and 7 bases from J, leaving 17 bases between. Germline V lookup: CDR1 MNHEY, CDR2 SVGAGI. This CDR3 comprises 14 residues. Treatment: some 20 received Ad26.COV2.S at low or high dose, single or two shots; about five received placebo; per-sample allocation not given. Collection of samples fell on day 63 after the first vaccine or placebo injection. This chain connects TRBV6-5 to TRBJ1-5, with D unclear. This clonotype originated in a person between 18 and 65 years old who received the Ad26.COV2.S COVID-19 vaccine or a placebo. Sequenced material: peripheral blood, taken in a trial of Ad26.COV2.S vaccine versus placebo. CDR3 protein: CASTATWVRQPQHF. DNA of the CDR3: TGTGCCAGCACCGCGACATGGGTTCGGCAGCCCCAGCATTTT.